This T cell receptor beta chain emerged from a study of T cells in Graves' hyperthyroidism and ophthalmopathy (dated by TCRdb to about 2019). The study in broad terms: A discovery cohort of roughly 100 patients, 43 with Graves' ophthalmopathy and 57 with stable Graves' hyperthyroidism, was used to find distinguishing TCR V-J signatures. An independent validation cohort of fewer than 20 hyperthyroidism patients and about 16 patients who later progressed to ophthalmopathy tested prospective prediction of ophthalmopathy. The 100 or so discovery patients were randomly split 7:3 into training and test sets. In about 6 Graves' hyperthyroidism patients, the study also compared T-cell repertoires from thyroid tissue with T-cell repertoires from blood. After sampling, hyperthyroidism patients received methimazole starting at 30 mg daily, and ophthalmopathy patients received high-dose intravenous methylprednisolone. According to the paper, TCR Vbeta CDR3 sequencing was carried out on approximately 140 peripheral blood samples, which came from under 50 ophthalmopathy, 75 or so hyperthyroidism and about 17 progressor patients.

Many counts were recorded for this clonotype. Its specific antigen is unknown. Base qualities are not provided; no much larger clone lies one nucleotide away. According to the germline V gene (reference sequence), CDR1 reads DFQATT and CDR2 reads SNEGSKA. Trimming removed 6 bases from V and 2 bases from J, leaving 17 bases between the germline ends. Including the terminal cysteine and phenylalanine, the CDR3 comprises 14 residues. The retained sequence is limited to the CDR3, 42 bases, with the frame set at the first base. Amplification of TCR beta CDR3 regions was carried out from RNA transcripts. The TCR CDR3 was subjected to a first round of RT-PCR using the HTBI primer set and the Qiagen OneStep RT-PCR kit. The libraries were constructed in a second round of multiplex PCR and then size-selected and purified. The libraries were sequenced on an Illumina HiSeq2000 using paired-end 100 bp reads. The published analysis was carried out like this. Raw data were processed with SOAPnuke, discarding reads with adapters, uncalled bases, mean Phred below 15, or no exact constant-primer or identifier match. COPE v1.2.5 was used to merge the high-quality paired reads, and each unique nucleotide sequence was defined as a clonotype. MiTCR v1.1 was used to align the clonotypes against IMGT TRBV, TRBD and TRBJ reference segments. Only V-J combinations with frequency above 0.0001, covering roughly 99% of repertoires, were analysed. A TCS score was defined as the ratio between F50 (clonal expansion) and ExV (chaos), using BLOSUM62-based TCRdist between CDR3 peptides within each V-J. Welch's t-statistics and random forest reduced several hundred V-J features to 10 to 15, which were used in a naive Bayes classifier (R e1071). Thyroid-blood repertoire similarity was quantified with the Morisita-Horn index. The public reads were reprocessed in TCRdb via fastp at Q25 and MiXCR, keeping in-frame beta chains. Rows with a matching CDR3 protein are joined into one entry that keeps the most common DNA and genes. These V and J calls originate from TCRdb's pipeline instead of the authors' own analysis. This sample gives 480,000 or so distinct CDR3 sequences in total; approximately 48% of them show up just once. Clones ranked in the top ten supply about two fifths of the sample.

Exclusion was applied to patients with uncontrolled infections, other autoimmune diseases, pregnancy or lactation. Clinical symptoms, serum thyroxine and TRAb, thyroid ultrasound, and orbital computed tomography formed the basis for the diagnoses. Trizol reagent was used to extract total RNA, and RNA quality was then checked on an Agilent 2100 Bioanalyzer. Broad study findings and their caveats: Most expanded thyroid clonotypes (frequency above 0.001) were also detected in blood, suggesting blood repertoires may reflect thyroid immune responses. Ophthalmopathy was separated from stable hyperthyroidism by a 13 V-J signature model, with roughly 88% sensitivity and roughly 81% specificity obtained in cross-validation and 80%/75% obtained in testing. No statistical method was used to set the sample size in advance, and investigators knew the group allocation. In validation, the model predicted progression to ophthalmopathy a median of roughly 6.2 months before onset, with roughly 71% sensitivity and 72.22% specificity.

The TCR sequence derives from an adult woman with Graves' disease, either hyperthyroidism or ophthalmopathy (not recorded which). Sequences were obtained from peripheral blood or thyroid tissue (not recorded which). This sequence uses TRBV20-1 and TRBJ2-7; the D gene is unclear. The CDR3 in this case is CSALDGLQPYEQYF. Here is the DNA: TGCAGTGCCCTTGATGGGCTACAACCCTACGAGCAGTACTTC.